These 21 T cell receptor beta chains share one sample of origin, sequenced in a study of shared clonotypes between healthy human individuals. The table came from immunoSEQ multiplex PCR; TCRdb's copy has only in-frame clones and leaves some out. The sample has around 1,900,000 clones; around 93% are singletons. Selected positively for CCR7 and CD45RO-negative, naive CD8 cells excluded terminally differentiated effector memory CD45RA+ cells. Sample: naive CD8+ T cells from PBMCs. The source of these receptors is a man between 18 and 29 years old in good health. Some clones in this sample may be carry-over from other donors' samples.

The V and J genes are TRBV28 and TRBJ2-7; 8 positions match TRBD2. Germline V gives CDR1 MDHEN, CDR2 SYDVKM. This CDR3 is 14 amino acids long. Losses at the gene ends were 3 bases for V and 3 bases for J; bases not matched to a gene: 4. The CDR3 coding sequence is TGTGCCAGCAGTTTTCGGCGGGAGGTCTACGAGCAGTACTTC. Its protein is CASSFRREVYEQYF.

This clone was observed a single time. The genes are TRBV14 and TRBJ2-7; no clear D gene. This CDR3 is 16 amino acids long. Germline CDR1 reads SGHDN; CDR2 reads FVKESK. With 4 bases removed from V and 3 bases from J, the gap between germline ends came to 19 bases. The CDR3, as DNA: TGTGCCAGCAGCCTCCAGTGGGGAAACGGGTTCTACGAGCAGTACTTC. Amino acid sequence: CASSLQWGNGFYEQYF.

This chain links TRBV5-1 with TRBJ2-7; perhaps D is TRBD1 or TRBD2 (6 bases each). There are 16 residues in the CDR3. In germline, CDR1 is SGHRS, CDR2 YFSETQ. V lost 4 bases, J lost 3 bases, and 20 bases lay in between. This CDR3 reads CASSPPPGARGYEQYF. The CDR3 DNA follows: TGCGCCAGCAGCCCGCCCCCGGGGGCTAGGGGCTACGAGCAGTACTTC.

The chain carries TRBV28 and TRBJ2-5; 7 bases are shared with TRBD2. Germline CDR1 is MDHEN and CDR2 is SYDVKM. V gave up 2 bases and J gave up 5 bases; unmatched junction bases: 14. There are 17 residues in the CDR3. The chain's CDR3 is CASSLNRPGVGGETQYF. CDR3 in DNA: TGTGCCAGCAGTTTAAATCGACCGGGGGTGGGAGGGGAGACCCAGTACTTC.

V usage is TRBV25-1 and J usage is TRBJ1-1; 7 nucleotides line up with TRBD1. From germline, CDR1 is MGHDK and CDR2 SYGVNS. Unmatched junction bases numbered 8, after V lost 5 bases and J lost 2 bases. This CDR3 comprises 15 residues. The CDR3 DNA follows: TGTGCCAGCAGTACCCCCAGGGGGACAAACACTGAAGCTTTCTTT. This codes for CASSTPRGTNTEAFF.

The chain links TRBV9 to TRBJ2-3; 10 bases line up with TRBD2. This CDR3 is 16 amino acids long. CDR1 SGDLS and CDR2 YYNGEE come from the germline V gene. J gave up 3 bases and V 4 bases, and 8 bases lay outside the gene matches. In nucleotides, the CDR3 is TGTGCCAGCAGCACCAGGACTAGCGGTGATACAGATACGCAGTATTTT. Protein product: CASSTRTSGDTDTQYF.

The CDR3 DNA sequence: TGTGCCAGCAGCGTACGACCAGGGCGGGACATTCAGTACTTC. It encodes CASSVRPGRDIQYF. The chain couples TRBV9 to TRBJ2-4, with D perhaps given as TRBD1 or TRBD2 (5 bases each). The CDR3 has 14 amino acids. Germline CDR1 is SGDLS and CDR2 is YYNGEE. The V end lost 1 base, the J end lost 8 bases, and 13 bases lay between the germline ends.

The chain carries TRBV5-1 and TRBJ2-5, with D maybe TRBD1 (6 bases). V gave up 5 bases and J gave up 3 bases, with 17 bases separating them. Per germline, CDR1 SGHRS and CDR2 YFSETQ. The CDR3 extends over 15 amino acids. CDR3 residues: CASRGRLKGEETQYF. The CDR3 coding sequence is TGCGCCAGCAGGGGCCGTCTCAAGGGGGAAGAGACCCAGTACTTC.

The chain combines TRBV4-1 with TRBJ1-2, with TRBD1 identical over 7 bases. This CDR3 comprises 15 residues. Germline CDR1 MGHRA, CDR2 YSYEKL. The J segment lost 6 bases and the V segment lost 0 bases, leaving 7 bases of the junction unmatched. The CDR3 nucleotides are TGCGCCAGCAGCCAAGATCCGGGGGACAGAGATGGCTACACCTTC. Protein product: CASSQDPGDRDGYTF.

Comments on this clone: Other DNA sequences within the sample encode an identical CDR3. This chain uses TRBV7-8 with TRBJ2-7; D is ambiguous. CDR3 length: 11 amino acids. Trimming stripped 4 bases from V and 3 bases from J, with 4 bases between. From germline, CDR1 is SGHVS and CDR2 FQNEAQ. CDR3 nucleotide sequence: TGTGCCAGCAGCTCCCTCTACGAGCAGTACTTC. Translating gives CASSSLYEQYF.

This chain joins TRBV27 and TRBJ2-3, with 7 bases that match TRBD2. J was trimmed by 5 bases and V by 2 bases; bases with no gene match: 13. The CDR3 runs to 17 residues. CDR1 and CDR2 (germline): MNHEY, SMNVEV (reference sequence). DNA of the CDR3: TGTGCCAGCAGTTTAACTGGGCTAGCGGCCAAAGTAGATACGCAGTATTTT. Amino acid sequence: CASSLTGLAAKVDTQYF.

This chain connects TRBV9 to TRBJ2-7; either TRBD1 or TRBD2 may fit D (6 bases each). CDR1 and CDR2 (germline): SGDLS, YYNGEE. Trimming took 0 bases from V and 3 from J, leaving 19 bases between them. The CDR3 length is 17 residues. CDR3 amino acids: CASSVAPGDQGSYEQYF. CDR3 coding DNA: TGTGCCAGCAGCGTAGCTCCGGGGGACCAGGGGAGCTACGAGCAGTACTTC.

The V gene is TRBV6-1, the J gene TRBJ2-7; tentative D call: TRBD1 (5 bases). Germline CDR1 MNHNS, CDR2 SASEGT. The length of the CDR3 is 15 residues. The V and J ends lost 3 bases and 0 bases respectively, with 12 bases between them. CDR3 loop: CASSDNRLYSYEQYF. The CDR3 region has the DNA TGTGCCAGCAGTGATAACAGGCTATACTCCTACGAGCAGTACTTC.

This clone appeared a few times. The sample carries other DNA sequences with the same CDR3. The CDR3 bases are TGTGCCAGCAGCTTGATCTCCTACGAGCAGTACTTC. Amino acid sequence: CASSLISYEQYF. This rearrangement joins TRBV7-9 to TRBJ2-7; no definite D call. From germline, CDR1 is SEHNR and CDR2 FQNEAQ (reference sequence). V lost 3 bases and J 0 bases, leaving 3 bases between the germline ends. CDR3 length equals 12 residues.

The chain carries TRBV9 and TRBJ1-1; D ambiguous. The V gene lost 3 bases and the J gene lost 4 bases, with 10 bases spanning the gap. CDR3 length: 13 residues. Germline CDR1 is SGDLS and CDR2 is YYNGEE. CDR3 protein: CASSAGGLTEAFF. The CDR3 DNA is TGTGCCAGCAGCGCCGGAGGACTCACTGAAGCTTTCTTT.

The chain recombines TRBV14 with TRBJ2-7; 10 nucleotides agree with TRBD2. Losses at the gene ends were 0 bases for V and 4 bases for J; bases not matched to a gene: 18. Germline CDR1 is SGHDN and CDR2 is FVKESK. This CDR3 spans 20 amino acids. CDR3 sequence: CASSQEGHYTKLAGPYEQYF. The CDR3, as DNA: TGTGCCAGCAGCCAAGAGGGGCACTACACCAAACTAGCGGGACCATACGAGCAGTACTTC.

This chain connects TRBV10-2 to TRBJ1-1; 10 nucleotides align to TRBD1. Germline V CDR1 and CDR2: WSHSY, SAAADI. V lost 8 bases to trimming and J lost 6 bases; unmatched junction nucleotides: 3. This CDR3 comprises 12 residues. CDR3 amino acids: CASSGQGAEAFF. In nucleotides, the CDR3 is TGCGCCAGCTCAGGACAGGGGGCTGAAGCTTTCTTT.

The rearrangement joins TRBV27 to TRBJ2-1, with 7 bases aligning to TRBD1. CDR3 length: 16 amino acids. Looked up from germline, CDR1 is MNHEY and CDR2 is SMNVEV (reference sequence). The V and J ends lost 3 bases and 0 bases, in that order; junction bases with no gene match: 5. This CDR3 reads CASSFSTGDSYNEQFF. The DNA of the CDR3 is TGTGCCAGCAGTTTCTCCACAGGGGACTCCTACAATGAGCAGTTCTTC.

V and J are TRBV28 and TRBJ2-1; TRBD2 is a possible D gene (5 bases). Germline loops: CDR1 MDHEN, CDR2 SYDVKM. The CDR3 loop spans 16 amino acids. V lost 2 bases, J lost 3 bases, and 14 bases lay in between. The CDR3 sequence is CASSLPHEGSYNEQFF. The CDR3 nucleotides read TGTGCCAGCAGTTTACCCCACGAGGGAAGCTACAATGAGCAGTTCTTC.

The V call is TRBV4-1, the J call TRBJ2-3; 7 nucleotides agree with TRBD2. CDR3 length: 14 residues. The V and J ends lost 4 bases and 1 base, in that order; junction bases with no gene match: 2. Germline assignment: CDR1 MGHRA and CDR2 YSYEKL. The CDR3 loop is CASSLTSGTDTQYF. The CDR3 DNA is TGCGCCAGCAGCCTTACTAGCGGCACAGATACGCAGTATTTT.

This chain joins TRBV18 and TRBJ1-4, with unresolved D. The CDR3 length is 14 residues. The germline V gene encodes CDR1 KGHSH and CDR2 LQKENI. V lost 3 bases, J lost 7 bases, and 12 bases lay in between. For the CDR3, the DNA is TGTGCCAGCTCACCCCGGACGGTGATTGAAAAACTGTTTTTT. Amino acids: CASSPRTVIEKLFF.